Reported below is one T cell receptor (beta chain). This sample stems from a study of a mutant IDH1 vaccine in newly diagnosed glioma. As for the study in general: Of treated patients, 62.5% were men and about 38% women, averaging roughly 40 years.

This sample's time point: baseline, week 1 (first vaccination visit). Noted treatment: pre-vaccination baseline after standard-of-care therapy. Looked up from germline, CDR1 is SEHNR and CDR2 is FQNEAQ (reference sequence). The CDR3 has 13 residues. V was clipped by 4 bases and J by 2 bases, with 7 bases between them. Some clones are missing from TCRdb's copy, which holds only in-frame ones; the method was immunoSEQ multiplex PCR. This sample carries about 66,000 clones, 65% to 90% of them seen once, and the ten largest clones take around 3%. This clonotype was obtained from a man aged 25-45 years with glioma. This chain connects TRBV7-9 to TRBJ2-3; unclear D gene. This material consisted of PBMCs, taken from a glioma patient treated with radiotherapy, temozolomide or both. CDR3 coding DNA: TGTGCCAGCAGCTCCCCTAACACAGATACGCAGTATTTT. Residues: CASSSPNTDTQYF.